The present T cell receptor beta chain was sequenced within a study of human versus mouse CDR3 diversity and MHC coevolution. Germline CDR1 and CDR2: SGHVS and FNYEAQ. The CDR3 is made up of 13 amino acids. Trimming shortened V by 2 bases and J by 7 bases, and 9 bases separated the two germline ends. Sequencing was performed with immunoSEQ multiplex PCR; in TCRdb, only in-frame clones are kept and a portion is missing. The sample records tens of thousands of clones, approximately 92% being singletons. The clonotype comes from a person between 25 and 75 years old in good health. Sequencing used naive CD4+ T cells from blood. The subset denotes: CD45RO-negative CD62L-positive naive CD4 T cells. V and J are TRBV7-6 and TRBJ1-5; no reliable D call. DNA of the CDR3: TGTGCCAGCAGCTTAACAGACCGGCAGCCCCAGCATTTT. Protein product: CASSLTDRQPQHF.